The 29 T cell receptor beta chains given below trace back to one sample, sequenced in a study of cytomegalovirus exposure and HLA in healthy donors. The primer mix had 60 Vbeta and 13 Jbeta primers. The assay was immunoSEQ multiplex PCR, and TCRdb's table has in-frame clones only and misses some. The data show about 62,000 clones, around 80% seen once. Sequenced sample: PBMCs. The receptor set was obtained from a man aged 35 to 55 in good health and CMV-seronegative.

The chain employs TRBV5-8 and TRBJ2-1; a possible D gene is TRBD2 (6 bases). The length of the CDR3 is 15 residues. Between the trimmed V and J ends, which lost 4 bases and 3 bases, there was a span of 14 bases. The germline V gene has CDR1 SGHTS and CDR2 YDEGEE. The CDR3 loop reads CASSAGRARYNEQFF. CDR3 DNA sequence: TGTGCCAGCAGCGCGGGACGGGCCCGCTACAATGAGCAGTTCTTC.

This clone was seen a single time. The V call is TRBV5-1, the J call TRBJ2-1, with a tentative D call TRBD1 (5 bases). V lost 1 base and J 3 bases, leaving 11 bases between the germline ends. The CDR3 has 15 residues. Per germline, CDR1 SGHRS and CDR2 YFSETQ. As DNA, the CDR3 is TGCGCCAGCAGCTTGCTCCCCACAGGCTACAATGAGCAGTTCTTC. It translates to CASSLLPTGYNEQFF. Using reference TRBV5-1 and TRBJ2-1 for the parts outside the CDR3, the full variable domain is KAGVTQTPRYLIKTRGQQVTLSCSPISGHRSVSWYQQTPGQGLQFLFEYFSETQRNKGNFPGRFSGRQFSNSRSEMNVSTLELGDSALYLCASSLLPTGYNEQFFGPGTRLTVL.

The chain links TRBV18 to TRBJ2-5; D perhaps matches TRBD2 (6 bases). CDR3 length: 14 residues. The germline CDR1 and CDR2 sequences are KGHSH and LQKENI. Trimming shortened V by 4 bases and J by 1 base, and 10 bases separated the two germline ends. CDR3 in amino acids: CASSQLASQETQYF. The DNA for the CDR3 is TGTGCCAGCTCACAACTAGCTAGCCAAGAGACCCAGTACTTC.

This clone was counted once. The chain is built from TRBV7-2 and TRBJ2-5; 7 bases agree with TRBD2. J lost 4 bases, V lost 2 bases, and 10 bases had no gene match. This CDR3 is built from 16 residues. Germline lookup yields CDR1 SGHTA and CDR2 FQGNSA. CDR3 sequence: CASSLPLGGGLETQYF. CDR3 sequence (DNA): TGTGCCAGCAGCTTACCCCTTGGGGGAGGGCTAGAGACCCAGTACTTC.

This chain joins TRBV10-3 and TRBJ1-1, with TRBD1 matching over 8 bases. V was clipped by 6 bases and J by 1 base; unmatched bases: 4. Looked up from germline, CDR1 is ENHRY and CDR2 is SYGVKD. This CDR3 region has 14 residues. The CDR3 protein is CAISPGQGNTEAFF. In DNA, the CDR3 is TGTGCCATCAGCCCCGGACAGGGGAACACTGAAGCTTTCTTT.

CDR3 amino acids: CASSSLQGGEVGYTF. The CDR3, as DNA: TGTGCCAGCAGTTCCCTACAGGGGGGCGAGGTCGGCTACACCTTC. J is TRBJ1-2 and V is TRBV28; TRBD1 agrees at 8 bases. The CDR3 sequence is 15 residues long. The germline gives CDR1 MDHEN, CDR2 SYDVKM. V was clipped by 4 bases and J by 8 bases; unmatched bases: 12.

In regard to this clone: A read error may produce the germline difference seen at one junction end. The chain carries TRBV7-9 and TRBJ1-1; 7 nucleotides agree with TRBD1. Germline CDR1 is SEHNR and CDR2 is FQNEAQ (reference sequence). The CDR3 spans 13 residues. The CDR3 DNA is TGTTCCAGCAGCTCCACAGGGGAAACTGAAGCTTTCTTT. Translating gives CSSSSTGETEAFF. The full variable domain, in which reference TRBV7-9 and TRBJ1-1 provide the parts outside the CDR3, is DTGVSQNPRHKITKRGQNVTFRCDPISEHNRLYWYRQTLGQGPEFLTYFQNEAQLEKSRLLSDRFSAERPKGSFSTLEIQRTEQGDSAMYLCSSSSTGETEAFFGQGTRLTVV.

This clone was detected only once. The J gene is TRBJ2-5, the V gene TRBV11-2; 13 bases match TRBD2. Germline V gene sequence: CDR1 SGHAT, CDR2 FQNNGV. CDR3 length: 16 residues. The trim removed 1 base at V and 5 bases at J, leaving 4 bases unmatched. CDR3 nucleotides: TGTGCCAGCAGCTTAGGGACTAGCGGGAGCGGGGAGACCCAGTACTTC. This sequence encodes CASSLGTSGSGETQYF.

The chain links TRBV5-1 to TRBJ2-5; 10 bases fit TRBD2. The CDR3 loop spans 15 amino acids. CDR1 and CDR2 from the germline V gene are SGHRS and YFSETQ. Trimming at V came to 3 bases and at J to 5 bases, leaving 7 bases not matched to a gene. This CDR3 reads CASSSSGGADETQYF. The CDR3, as DNA: TGCGCCAGCAGCTCGAGCGGGGGGGCTGATGAGACCCAGTACTTC.

This rearrangement joins TRBV7-2 to TRBJ2-1; 9 bases line up with TRBD2. The V gene end was trimmed by 1 base and the J gene end by 4 bases; junction bases not matched to a gene: 2. The germline gives CDR1 SGHTA, CDR2 FQGNSA. CDR3 size: 15 residues. The CDR3 DNA follows: TGTGCCAGCAGCTTAGTTAGCGGGGGATACAATGAGCAGTTCTTC. Its translation: CASSLVSGGYNEQFF.

V and J are TRBV18 and TRBJ1-3; D is unclear. The CDR3 is made up of 15 amino acids. The V gene lost 3 bases and the J gene lost 0 bases, with 9 bases spanning the gap. CDR1 is KGHSH, CDR2 LQKENI, per germline. In nucleotides, the CDR3 is TGTGCCAGCTCACCGCCGAGGGTCTCTGGAAACACCATATATTTT. Its protein product is CASSPPRVSGNTIYF.

Worth noting for this clone: A junction boundary mismatches the germline segment, possibly from a read error. This sequence joins TRBV7-9 and TRBJ2-4, with a tentative D call TRBD1 (5 bases). The CDR3 has 12 residues. Germline CDR1 is SEHNR and CDR2 is FQNEAQ (reference sequence). In DNA form, the CDR3 reads TGTTCCAGCAGCCAGGGTCGGGACATTCAGTACTTC. This sequence encodes CSSSQGRDIQYF.

The rearrangement joins TRBV28 to TRBJ2-1, with unresolved D. This CDR3 contains 16 residues. Trimming removed 2 bases from V and 9 bases from J, with 20 bases in between. The V gene's germline CDR1 is MDHEN and CDR2 SYDVKM. CDR3 coding DNA: TGTGCCAGCAGTTTACGGCACACGACTTCGCAAAGTGAGCAGTTCTTC. Its protein is CASSLRHTTSQSEQFF.

The chain recombines TRBV5-1 with TRBJ2-2; 7 bases are shared with TRBD1. From germline, CDR1 is SGHRS and CDR2 YFSETQ. V gave up 0 bases and J gave up 4 bases; unmatched junction bases: 12. CDR3 size: 18 residues. CDR3 bases: TGCGCCAGCAGCTTGGAGGGGGCCCACCCCGAGGGCACCGGGGAGCTGTTTTTT. Translation: CASSLEGAHPEGTGELFF.

A note on this clone: The junction and the germline gene differ at one end; a read error may be behind it. The chain uses TRBV7-9 and TRBJ2-1; 7 bases are shared with TRBD1. The CDR3 contains 14 residues. Germline V gives CDR1 SEHNR, CDR2 FQNEAQ (reference sequence). CDR3 sequence: CSSSRGGAYNEQFF. CDR3 nucleotides: TGTTCCAGCAGTAGAGGGGGCGCCTACAATGAGCAGTTCTTC.

The J gene is TRBJ1-1, the V gene TRBV19, with D unclear. Germline V lookup: CDR1 LNHDA, CDR2 SQIVND (reference sequence). Trimming pared 3 bases from V and 1 base from J, leaving 9 bases between. The CDR3 has 14 amino acids. CDR3 sequence reads: CASSIGRENTEAFF. For the CDR3, the DNA is TGTGCCAGTAGTATCGGGAGGGAGAACACTGAAGCTTTCTTT.

The chain uses TRBV12-2 and TRBJ2-1; the table calls TRBD2, which could not be checked here. TRBV12-2 is assigned pseudogene status. This CDR3 comprises 15 residues. CDR3 sequence (DNA): TGTGCAAGCAGAGGGACTCCGTTTGCAAGACTGGAGGAGTTCTTC. It yields the protein CASRGTPFARLEEFF.

This chain connects TRBV5-4 to TRBJ1-1; weak D call: TRBD1 (5 bases). CDR3 length equals 15 residues. Deletions cut 0 bases from V and 4 bases from J, with 13 bases between. CDR1 is SGHNT, CDR2 YYREEE, per germline (reference sequence). The CDR3 bases are TGTGCCAGCAGCTTGGCCCAGGGCGTCGTCACTGAAGCTTTCTTT. The encoded protein is CASSLAQGVVTEAFF.

The chain combines TRBV27 with TRBJ1-2; a possible D gene is TRBD1 (5 bases). In germline, CDR1 is MNHEY, CDR2 SMNVEV (reference sequence). V lost 7 bases and J lost 5, with 8 bases in between. The CDR3 spans 11 residues. CDR3 protein: CASTGGYGYTF. In DNA, the CDR3 is TGTGCCAGCACCGGGGGGTATGGCTACACCTTC.

This chain uses TRBV6-5 with TRBJ1-5; tentative D call: TRBD1 (5 bases). Germline CDR1 reads MNHEY; CDR2 reads SVGAGI. V gave up 7 bases and J gave up 9 bases, with 16 bases separating them. This CDR3 has 13 amino acids. The CDR3 protein is CASTERRDGPQHF. Here the CDR3 DNA reads TGTGCCAGCACCGAACGGCGGGACGGGCCCCAGCATTTT.

V and J are TRBV6-1 and TRBJ2-7, with TRBD1 matching 9 bases. The CDR3 contains 14 residues. V trimming: 6 bases; J trimming: 1 base; junction bases outside the gene matches: 4. CDR1 MNHNS and CDR2 SASEGT come from the germline V gene. CDR3 nucleotide sequence: TGTGCCAGCAGCTGGACAGGGGATTCCTACGAGCAGTACTTC. Translated: CASSWTGDSYEQYF.

This clone was seen a few times. CDR3: CASRPGTGVNTEAFF. The CDR3 bases are TGTGCCAGCAGGCCCGGGACAGGGGTAAACACTGAAGCTTTCTTT. This sequence joins TRBV28 and TRBJ1-1, with 10 bases matching TRBD1. The CDR3 consists of 15 residues. Germline values: CDR1 MDHEN, CDR2 SYDVKM. Germline trimming cut 6 bases from V and 2 bases from J; bases unmatched to any gene: 6.

This clone showed up just once. The chain is built from TRBV5-8 and TRBJ1-4; D gene uncertain. The CDR3 consists of 14 residues. In germline, CDR1 is SGHTS, CDR2 YDEGEE. The V end lost 3 bases, the J end lost 7 bases, and 13 bases lay between the germline ends. CDR3 nucleotides: TGTGCCAGCAGCTCTCGAAGGGAGAGTGAAAAACTGTTTTTT. Its protein is CASSSRRESEKLFF.

The chain recombines TRBV20-1 with TRBJ1-4; D is ambiguous. Germline V lookup: CDR1 DFQATT, CDR2 SNEGSKA (reference sequence). V was pared by 5 bases and J by 7 bases, with 8 bases between. This CDR3 comprises 11 residues. CDR3 residues: CSAFTGEKLFF. The CDR3 DNA is TGCAGTGCTTTTACGGGTGAAAAACTGTTTTTT.

The table lists this clone with a count of one. The V call is TRBV4-1, the J call TRBJ1-5; D unresolved. This CDR3 contains 15 residues. The V gene's germline CDR1 is MGHRA and CDR2 YSYEKL. V lost 3 bases and J 6 bases, leaving 15 bases between the germline ends. The CDR3, as DNA: TGCGCCAGCAGCCACGCCAAGGAATCGGGTCAGCCCCAGCATTTT. This sequence encodes CASSHAKESGQPQHF.

The genes are TRBV11-3 and TRBJ1-1; TRBD1 matches 9 bases. CDR1 is SGHNT, CDR2 YENEEA, per germline. V trimming: 3 bases; J trimming: 3 bases; junction bases outside the gene matches: 5. This CDR3 is 15 amino acids long. CDR3 bases: TGTGCCAGCAGCTTGGGGACAGGGAAGGACACTGAAGCTTTCTTT. Its translation is CASSLGTGKDTEAFF.

This clone came up a few times. The chain employs TRBV2 and TRBJ2-7; D is ambiguous. The V and J ends lost 5 bases and 0 bases respectively, with 8 bases between them. The CDR3 is 13 residues long. Germline CDR1 and CDR2: SNHLY and FYNNEI. For the CDR3, the DNA is TGTGCCAGCAGTTCGCGAGTCTCCTACGAGCAGTACTTC. This translates into CASSSRVSYEQYF.

On this clone: One base away lies a much larger clone, so this may be a sequencing read error. Other DNA sequences in this sample translate to the same CDR3. This chain connects TRBV4-1 to TRBJ1-5, with 8 nucleotides matching TRBD1. The CDR3 consists of 15 residues. In germline, CDR1 is MGHRA, CDR2 YSYEKL. The trim removed 4 bases at V and 3 bases at J, leaving 5 bases unmatched. CDR3 DNA: TGCGCCAGCAGCCCGGGACAGGATAACAATCAGCCCCAGCATTTT. Translation: CASSPGQDNNQPQHF.

With respect to this clone: The junction shows a germline mismatch at one end, possibly a read error. The genes are TRBV19 and TRBJ1-5; D remains unclear. This CDR3 comprises 13 residues. The germline gives CDR1 LNHDA, CDR2 SQIVND (reference sequence). This CDR3 reads CASSLHSIQPQHF. In DNA form, the CDR3 reads TGTGCCAGTAGTCTGCATAGCATTCAGCCCCAGCATTTT.